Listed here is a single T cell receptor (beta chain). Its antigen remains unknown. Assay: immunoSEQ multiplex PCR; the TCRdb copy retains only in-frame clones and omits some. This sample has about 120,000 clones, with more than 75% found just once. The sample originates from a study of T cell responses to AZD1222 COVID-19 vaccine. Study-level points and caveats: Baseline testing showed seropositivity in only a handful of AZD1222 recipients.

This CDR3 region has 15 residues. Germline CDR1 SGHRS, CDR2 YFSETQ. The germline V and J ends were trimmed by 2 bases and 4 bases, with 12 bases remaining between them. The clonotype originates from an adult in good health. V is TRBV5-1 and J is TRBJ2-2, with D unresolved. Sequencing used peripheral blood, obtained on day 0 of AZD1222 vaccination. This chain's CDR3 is CASSLLGGVTGELFF. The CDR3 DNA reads TGCGCCAGCAGCTTATTAGGTGGAGTCACCGGGGAGCTGTTTTTT.